The T cell receptor beta chain described here comes from a study of monozygotic twins with inflammatory bowel disease. Study observations and caveats: With inverse Simpson as the measure, TCRbeta diversity was lower in IBD patients than in healthy co-twins.

This CDR3 has 16 amino acids. CDR1 is ENHRY, CDR2 SYGVKD, per germline. Concerning this clonotype: The antigen remains unidentified.

Using the 5' RACE reads, TCRdb records one entry per CDR3 protein without DNA. The record lists some 170,000 distinct CDR3 sequences, of which the ten most abundant hold under 3.5%. This sequence originates from a human donor with ulcerative colitis or Crohn's disease, or a healthy co-twin of an affected twin (not recorded which). The chain joins TRBV10-3 to TRBJ2-5; there is no DNA to check the TCRdb D call of TRBD2. Sequences were obtained from blood. The CDR3 sequence is CAIRSGLAGGFETQYF.